This T cell receptor (beta chain) emerged from a study of OX40 agonist ivuxolimab in advanced cancers. Study context: Three patients, one with hepatocellular carcinoma and two with cutaneous melanoma, achieved partial responses.

Sequencing was performed with immunoSEQ multiplex PCR; in TCRdb, only in-frame clones are kept and a portion is missing. The data hold tens of thousands of clones, with roughly 87% observed a single time. This sample comprised CD4+ or CD8+ T cells sorted from blood, obtained in a trial of the OX40 agonist ivuxolimab. The TCR was taken from an adult with an advanced solid tumor such as melanoma, head and neck, liver or kidney cancer.

CDR3 sequence reads: CASSLRPSYNEQFF. As DNA, the CDR3 is TGTGCCAGCAGCTTGAGACCATCCTACAATGAGCAGTTCTTC. V usage is TRBV7-3 and J usage is TRBJ2-1; D is unresolved. The CDR3 spans 14 residues. Germline V gene sequence: CDR1 SGHTA, CDR2 FQGTGA. Trimming stripped 3 bases from V and 1 base from J, with 7 bases between.